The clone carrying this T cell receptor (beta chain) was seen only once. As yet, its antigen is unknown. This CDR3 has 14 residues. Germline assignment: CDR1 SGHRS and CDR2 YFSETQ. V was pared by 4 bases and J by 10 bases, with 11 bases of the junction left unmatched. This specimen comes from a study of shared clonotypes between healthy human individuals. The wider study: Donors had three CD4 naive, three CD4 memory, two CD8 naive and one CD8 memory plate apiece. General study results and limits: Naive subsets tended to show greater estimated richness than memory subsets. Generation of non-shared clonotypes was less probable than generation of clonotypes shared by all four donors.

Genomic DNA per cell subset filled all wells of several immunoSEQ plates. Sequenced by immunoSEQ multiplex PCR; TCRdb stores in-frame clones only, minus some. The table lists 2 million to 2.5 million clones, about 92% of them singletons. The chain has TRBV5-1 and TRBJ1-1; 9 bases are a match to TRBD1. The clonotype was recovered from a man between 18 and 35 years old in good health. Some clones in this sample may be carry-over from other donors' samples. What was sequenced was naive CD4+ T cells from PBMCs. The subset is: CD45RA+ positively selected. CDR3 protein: CASSPGTGYTRAFF. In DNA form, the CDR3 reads TGCGCCAGCAGCCCCGGGACAGGGTACACCAGAGCTTTCTTT.